This T cell receptor beta chain was sequenced for a study of blood T cell repertoires in COVID-19. Sequencing was performed with immunoSEQ multiplex PCR; in TCRdb, only in-frame clones are kept and a portion is missing. Of approximately 200,000 clones listed, about nine tenths are singletons. Clinical history reported by participants formed the basis on which cohorts were assigned. The sample was PBMCs or T cells enriched from blood (not recorded which). The origin of this receptor is a man between 25 and 39 years old in a cohort exposed to, infected with or recovered from COVID-19 (not recorded which).

CDR3 coding DNA: TGTGCCAGCAGCCAACTAGGGGGGGCTGAGCAGCCCCAGCATTTT. Protein sequence: CASSQLGGAEQPQHF. V is TRBV3-1 (or the pseudogene TRBV3-2) and J is TRBJ1-5; possible D gene TRBD1, 6 bases. This CDR3 comprises 15 residues. With 2 bases removed from V and 7 bases from J, the gap between germline ends came to 15 bases. Germline V gene sequence: CDR1 LGHDT, CDR2 YNNKEL (reference sequence).